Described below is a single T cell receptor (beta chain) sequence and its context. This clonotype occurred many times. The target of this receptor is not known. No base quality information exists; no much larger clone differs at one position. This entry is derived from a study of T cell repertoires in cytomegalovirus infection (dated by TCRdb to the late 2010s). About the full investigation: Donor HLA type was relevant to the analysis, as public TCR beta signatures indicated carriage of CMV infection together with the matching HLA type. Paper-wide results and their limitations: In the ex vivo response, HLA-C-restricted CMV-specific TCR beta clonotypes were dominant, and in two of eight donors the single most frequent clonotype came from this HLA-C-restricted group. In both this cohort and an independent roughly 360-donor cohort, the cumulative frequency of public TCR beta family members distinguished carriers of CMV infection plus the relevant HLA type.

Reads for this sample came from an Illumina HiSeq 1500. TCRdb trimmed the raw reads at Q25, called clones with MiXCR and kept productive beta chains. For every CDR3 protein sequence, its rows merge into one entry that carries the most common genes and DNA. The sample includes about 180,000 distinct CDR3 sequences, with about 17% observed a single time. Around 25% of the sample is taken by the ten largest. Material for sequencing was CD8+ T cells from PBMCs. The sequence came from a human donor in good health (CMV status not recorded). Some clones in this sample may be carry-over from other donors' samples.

CDR3 loop: CASSLIPNTEAFF. Read as DNA, the sequence is TGTGCCAGCAGCTTGATACCGAACACTGAAGCTTTCTTT. The sequence is built from TRBV7-3 and TRBJ1-1; there is no confident call for the D gene. CDR3 length: 13 amino acids, cysteine to phenylalanine. The sequence is cut down to CDR3 DNA, 39 bases in frame from base 1. CDR1 is given as SGHTA and CDR2 as FQGTGA, both from the germline V gene. The junction shows trimming of 3 bases on V and 1 base on J, plus 6 bases between the germline ends.